This entry features one T cell receptor (beta chain) sequence. V was shortened by 7 bases and J by 1 base, with 13 bases between the two germline ends. This CDR3 is 14 amino acids long. Germline V CDR1 and CDR2: SNHLY, FYNNEI. This record comes from a study of blood T cell repertoires in COVID-19. About the research overall: The United States, Italy and Spain provided the acute and convalescent COVID-19 samples.

Authors' analysis steps: Researchers report that nucleated cell counts were estimated from reference gene primer amplification. Sequencing was performed with immunoSEQ multiplex PCR; in TCRdb, only in-frame clones are kept and a portion is missing. D and trimming come from the DNA, and the V and J calls and clone size come from that table. Of 16,000 or so clones listed, around nine tenths were seen once; the top ten hold around 13%. This receptor was identified in a human donor in a cohort sampled during active COVID-19. This chain connects TRBV2 to TRBJ1-1, with no clear D. Sequenced sample: peripheral blood. Written as DNA, the CDR3 is TGTGCCAGCAAGCTGTCCCTAGGGAACACTGAAGCTTTCTTT. Translating gives CASKLSLGNTEAFF. Variable domain in full (rest from reference TRBV2 and TRBJ1-1): EPEVTQTPSHQVTQMGQEVILRCVPISNHLYFYWYRQILGQKVEFLVSFYNNEISEKSEIFDDQFSVERPDGSNFTLKIRSTKLEDSAMYFCASKLSLGNTEAFFGQGTRLTVV.